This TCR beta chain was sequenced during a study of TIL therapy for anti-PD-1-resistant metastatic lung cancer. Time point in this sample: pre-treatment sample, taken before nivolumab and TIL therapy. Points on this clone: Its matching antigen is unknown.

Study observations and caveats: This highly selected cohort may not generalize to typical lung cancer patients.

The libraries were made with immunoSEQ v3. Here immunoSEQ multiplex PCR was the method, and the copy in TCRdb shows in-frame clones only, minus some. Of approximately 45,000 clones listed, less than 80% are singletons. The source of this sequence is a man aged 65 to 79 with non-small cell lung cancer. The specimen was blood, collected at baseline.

The CDR3 sequence is CASSLTSGSYNEQFF. DNA for the CDR3: TGTGCCAGCAGCCTGACTAGCGGTTCCTACAATGAGCAGTTCTTC. The rearrangement joins TRBV6-4 to TRBJ2-1; the match to TRBD2 covers 9 bases. CDR3 size: 15 residues. Germline CDR1 reads MRHNA; CDR2 reads SNTAGT. The J segment lost 1 base and the V segment lost 6 bases, leaving 4 bases of the junction unmatched.